This T cell receptor (beta chain) is from a study of cytomegalovirus exposure and HLA in healthy donors (dated by TCRdb to 2015 to 2018). Study-wide context: In an earlier analysis of some 610 of the donors, 276 Gb of sequence data and approximately 120 million unique TCR beta sequences from roughly 190 million T cells were reported. On average, around 230,000 unique TCR beta nucleotide sequences were sequenced per donor among a few hundred genotyped donors of the cohort, with about 19% of those sequences being non-productive. To study patterns of TCR occurrence, a later analysis re-analyzed previously published TCR beta repertoires from 600 to 750 donors and added high-resolution HLA genotyping. The genetic ancestry cluster associated with self-reported Caucasian donors included 81% of the 350 to 500 genotyped donors. An earlier analysis of several hundred of the donors applied high-throughput TCR beta sequencing to assess whether each TCR beta V gene segment acted as functional or pseudogenic. An early release that covered more than 550 HLA-typed donors contained approximately 300 gigabases of sequencing data and tens of millions of unique TCR sequences. Typing coverage differed by locus: A, B, C, DRB1 and DQB1 were typed in about 620-640 donors, DQA1 in roughly 510, DPA1 in 600 to 610, and DPB1 in roughly 450. Five DR-DQ haplotypes were handled as single units for association and clustering because linkage in the cohort was strong. To predict cytomegalovirus infection status, the study combined high-throughput TCR immunosequencing, statistical association of individual TCRs with disease status, and machine learning. Rather than drawing on any new phenotypic data, the later analysis identified candidate immune exposures from TCR beta sequences and the way those sequences occurred across donors. In a later genetic analysis, genome-wide SNP genotypes for 398 of the 666 donors were used, and that subset was treated as a discovery cohort. Every discovery cohort repertoire had been produced on one sequencing platform. The study used immunosequencing to profile the T cell repertoires of approximately 630 subjects and linked those repertoires to cytomegalovirus serostatus. Donor age, sex, ethnicity and CMV serostatus were collected together with the repertoire data. HLA typing covered class I and class II loci at four-digit resolution. The aim of the study was to test whether cataloging public T cell receptors could identify signatures of past pathogen exposure. Along with the approximately 700-subject first cohort, a separate validation cohort of over a hundred different subjects was used.

The library was obtained by the immunoSEQ multiplex PCR assay. For the multiplex PCR, a mixture combining 60 forward primers for TCR Vbeta segments and 13 reverse primers for TCR Jbeta segments was used. The CDR3 region of rearranged TCR beta genes was amplified from genomic DNA by a multiplex PCR assay. Amplified TCR beta libraries were sequenced as 87-base-pair reads on the Illumina HiSeq System. The authors' analysis ran thus. A later analysis counted some 74 million unique TCR beta chains across the 666 repertoires, and roughly 10 million of these chains were shared by at least two donors. To remove PCR and sequencing errors, raw reads were error-corrected and collapsed into unique sequences using a nearest-neighbor algorithm that merged closely related sequences. V, D and J gene segments were assigned by aligning CDR3 sequences to IMGT reference sequences. For a sequence to be retained, at least a six-nucleotide match to both a V gene segment and a J gene segment was required. Rearrangements were classified as productive when the CDR3 lacked stop codons and remained in frame with V and J, and all other rearrangements were classified as non-productive. CDR3 was defined by IMGT convention, running from the second conserved V-encoded cysteine to the conserved J-encoded phenylalanine. The earlier analysis of around 640 of the donors excluded sequences that lacked an unambiguous match to a single V gene segment. In an earlier analysis of 500 to 750 of the donors, V segments were called functional above 56.7% productive rearrangements and were called segregating when the between-donor standard deviation exceeded 5%. A statistical classification framework was built for diagnosing cytomegalovirus status from the catalog of TCR beta chain sequences. A later analysis assigned V and J genes by comparing TCR nucleotide sequences with IMGT/GENE-DB human TR gene sequences. A later analysis assigned CDR3 sequences and most-parsimonious VDJ recombination scenarios with the TCRdist pipeline. In a later analysis, each TCR beta chain was defined by its CDR3 amino acid sequence together with its V-gene family, and reads without a unique V-gene family were excluded. As a way to deal with suspected cross-contamination and a sequencing artifact, a later analysis dropped under 600 nucleotide sequences that were highly shared and had low generation probability. For each public chain, a later analysis derived a clonal expansion index from normalized ranks of inferred template counts within each repertoire. In a later analysis, generation probabilities were computed using a VDJ recombination model fitted to out-of-frame rearrangements, and the results were checked against IGoR. In a later analysis, hypergeometric tests were used to score TCR-TCR, TCR-HLA and TCR-CMV co-occurrence, with a repertoire-size bias correction applied to TCR pairs. In a later analysis, false discovery rates were estimated by permuting HLA or CMV assignments 20 times. In a later analysis, co-occurring TCRs were grouped using DBSCAN, and TCRdist sequence similarity was added for clustering within HLA-allele-positive subsets. Co-occurrence clustering excluded repertoires with fewer than 30,000 or more than 120,000 public chains, plus five with anomalous nucleotide sharing. TCRdb took this table from immuneACCESS and kept in-frame rearrangements with V and J called. Such tables lack part of the clones; where checked against another copy, unresolved V genes explain under half of the gap, and the rest is unexplained. The D gene and trimming were derived from the DNA, and the V and J assignments and clone size from that table. The sample table holds roughly 120,000 clones, of which around 70% were seen once. In total, the top ten clones hold 1.6% of the sample.

The cohort comprised some 730 healthy bone marrow donors. At the time of sampling, all cohort members were nominally healthy, though unrecorded immune exposures were likely present. The donor tested CMV seropositive, placing the donor among the 289 seropositive members of the cohort. A peripheral blood sample was provided by each donor, and peripheral blood mononuclear cells were used for TCR beta sequencing. The Qiagen DNeasy Blood Extraction Kit was used to extract genomic DNA from the blood cell samples. Cut back by 4 bases and 4 bases, the V and J ends lie 11 bases apart. The CDR3 goes from the cysteine to the phenylalanine over 13 residues. The kept DNA is CDR3 alone, 39 bases in frame from the first base. CDR1 and CDR2, looked up from the germline V gene (reference sequence), are MNHNY and SVGAGI. As concerns this clone: Its antigen remains unidentified. One base away there is no much larger clone; base qualities are not given.

The research as a whole found: According to a later analysis, most CMV-associated TCR beta chains appeared to be HLA-restricted, and the HLA associations seemed to be driven largely by CMV exposure. Three of the identified cytomegalovirus-associated TCR beta chains were confirmed in vitro to be specific for cytomegalovirus antigens. A later analysis reported that several top co-occurrence clusters appeared linked to parvovirus B19, influenza, CMV and Epstein-Barr virus. In a later analysis, 16,951 TCR beta sequences were associated with specific HLA alleles at a false discovery rate of 0.05. Some IMGT-functional V segments, including TRBV6-2 and TRBV6-3, could not be distinguished by the 87-base-pair reads and were therefore excluded. An earlier analysis of around 540 of the donors showed that most TCR beta V segments appeared in productive rearrangements either about 87% or about 30% of the time, which broadly matched IMGT annotations. Seventeen rarely observed V segments, including chromosome 9 orphons, were excluded from the earlier analysis of several hundred of the donors because counts were too low. A cluster of highly shared sequence variants was judged likely to be a technical artifact of the sequencing pipeline. The study gave a list of about 160 TCR beta chains associated with cytomegalovirus. Most TCR sequences were observed very rarely across donors, whereas some public TCRs were present in many individuals. A further reported finding was that TCR beta sequences accurately predicted the HLA-A and HLA-B alleles for most subjects in the first cohort. The classifier was reported to diagnose cytomegalovirus status with high specificity and sensitivity in both the original cohort and the validation cohort. According to the authors, the approach could potentially be generalized to other disease states and immunological phenotypes. In a later analysis, HLA-associated TCR beta chains were found to be more clonally expanded and to have lower generation probabilities than equally common non-associated chains. Compared with the roughly 700-donor mean, donors in an Asian-associated ancestry cluster had fewer N-insertions in productive TCRs, according to a later genetic analysis. Correlated functional status among segregating V segments might be attributable to linkage disequilibrium, but an unknown experimental factor could not be ruled out. CMV serostatus was the only immune exposure information available for the cohort. HLA typing was unavailable for some donors at each locus, so association tests used only the typed subset. In a later analysis, the rate of TCR association differed among HLA loci, with DRB1 alleles having the most associated TCRs and HLA-C alleles having the fewest. The presence/absence analyses assumed that sequencing depth was roughly uniform across donors, and that assumption may not be true. This cohort had only TCR beta chains sequenced, and the lack of alpha or paired-chain data limited which features could be detected. An association between a missense DCLRE1C variant and V-gene and J-gene trimming of TCR beta chains was found in a later genetic analysis and replicated in an independent cohort. When HLA alleles, especially DR and DQ, strongly co-occurred, attributing TCR associations to individual alleles was difficult.

This TCR was recovered from a man younger than 40 in good health and CMV-seropositive. The sequence is built from TRBV6-6 and TRBJ2-7; a tentative D match to TRBD1 spans 6 bases. Sequencing was carried out using PBMCs. The DNA sequence is given as TGTGCCAGCAGTTCCCAGGGGCGGTACGAGCAGTACTTC. It specifies CASSSQGRYEQYF.